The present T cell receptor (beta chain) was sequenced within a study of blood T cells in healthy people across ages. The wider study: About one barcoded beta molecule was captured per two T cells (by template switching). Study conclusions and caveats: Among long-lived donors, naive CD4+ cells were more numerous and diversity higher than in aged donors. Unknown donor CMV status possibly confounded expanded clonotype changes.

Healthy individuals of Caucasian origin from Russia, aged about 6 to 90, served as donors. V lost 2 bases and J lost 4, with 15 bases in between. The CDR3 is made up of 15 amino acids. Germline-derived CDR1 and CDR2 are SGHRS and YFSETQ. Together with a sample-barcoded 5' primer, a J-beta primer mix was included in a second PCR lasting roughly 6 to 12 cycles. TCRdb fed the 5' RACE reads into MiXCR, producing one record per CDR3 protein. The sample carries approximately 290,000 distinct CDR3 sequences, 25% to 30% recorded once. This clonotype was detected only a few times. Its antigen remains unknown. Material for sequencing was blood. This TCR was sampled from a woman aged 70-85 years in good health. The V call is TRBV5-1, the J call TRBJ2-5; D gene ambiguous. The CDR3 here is CASSFSLPSRETQYF. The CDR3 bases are TGCGCCAGCAGCTTTTCTTTGCCTTCGCGAGAGACCCAGTACTTC.